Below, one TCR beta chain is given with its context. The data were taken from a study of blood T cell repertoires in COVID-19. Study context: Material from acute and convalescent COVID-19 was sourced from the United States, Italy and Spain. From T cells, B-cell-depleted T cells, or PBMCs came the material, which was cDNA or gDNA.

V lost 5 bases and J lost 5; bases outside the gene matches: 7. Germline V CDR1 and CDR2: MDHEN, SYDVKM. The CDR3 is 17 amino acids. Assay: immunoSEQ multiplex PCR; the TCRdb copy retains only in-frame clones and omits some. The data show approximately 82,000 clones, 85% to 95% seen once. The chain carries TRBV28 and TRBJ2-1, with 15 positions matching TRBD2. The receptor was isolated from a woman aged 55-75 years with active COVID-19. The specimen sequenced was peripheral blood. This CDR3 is CASSPRTSGRAHNEQFF. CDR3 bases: TGTGCCAGCAGTCCGCGGACTAGCGGGAGGGCCCACAATGAGCAGTTCTTC.